The 17 T cell receptor beta chains reported below all come from one sample, sequenced in a study of T cell responses to AZD1222 COVID-19 vaccine (dated by TCRdb to about 2021). The library was made by the immunoSEQ multiplex PCR assay. TCRdb's version of the immuneACCESS table is confined to in-frame rearrangements and falls short of the full clone set. An unresolved V gene accounts for under half of the shortfall where checked; the remainder is of unknown origin. Per the sample table, the count is under 150,000 clones. The ten largest clones represent around 2.2% of the sample. What this sample's time point label stands for: baseline before first vaccination. Sequenced: peripheral blood. These receptors came from an adult in good health.

Of note for this clone: The junction departs from germline at one end; a sequencing error may be responsible. This chain connects TRBV7-2 to TRBJ2-1; TRBD2 matches at 14 bases. There are 11 residues in the CDR3. The germline gives CDR1 SGHTA, CDR2 FQGNSA. The DNA for the CDR3 is TGCGGGACTAGCGGGGGCCATGAGCAGTTCTTC. This translates into CGTSGGHEQFF.

The V gene is TRBV7-9, the J gene TRBJ1-3; D is undetermined. With 0 bases removed from V and 2 bases from J, the gap between germline ends came to 2 bases. There are 13 residues in the CDR3. Per the germline V gene, CDR1 is SEHNR and CDR2 is FQNEAQ (reference sequence). This CDR3 reads CASSLATGNTIYF. The CDR3 coding sequence is TGTGCCAGCAGCTTAGCGACTGGAAACACCATATATTTT.

The genes are TRBV18 and TRBJ2-2; D gene ambiguous. The CDR3 loop spans 12 amino acids. Germline-derived CDR1 and CDR2 are KGHSH and LQKENI. V gave up 4 bases and J gave up 10 bases, with 10 bases separating them. The CDR3 sequence is CASSLGPEELFF. Written as DNA, the CDR3 is TGTGCCAGCTCACTAGGTCCGGAGGAGCTGTTTTTT.

This chain joins TRBV6-6 and TRBJ1-3, with D possibly matching TRBD1 (6 bases). CDR3 size: 14 residues. Germline CDR1 is MNHNY and CDR2 is SVGAGI (reference sequence). Between the trimmed V and J ends, which lost 8 bases and 2 bases, there was a span of 13 bases. The CDR3: CASAETGTGNTIYF. The CDR3, as DNA: TGTGCCAGCGCGGAAACAGGGACTGGAAACACCATATATTTT.

V usage is TRBV6-1 and J usage is TRBJ1-2; D is perhaps TRBD1 (5 bases). Trimming pared 1 base from V and 3 bases from J, leaving 6 bases between. This CDR3 region has 13 residues. Germline loops: CDR1 MNHNS, CDR2 SASEGT. In nucleotides, the CDR3 is TGTGCCAGCAGTGAAGGCAGGGACTATGGCTACACCTTC. Its translation is CASSEGRDYGYTF.

CDR3 region: CASSPTPGTGYNSPLHF. The DNA of the CDR3 is TGTGCCAGCAGTCCCACACCCGGGACAGGGTATAATTCACCCCTCCACTTT. The chain uses TRBV27 and TRBJ1-6; the match to TRBD1 covers 9 bases. The CDR3 has 17 amino acids. The germline CDR1 and CDR2 sequences are MNHEY and SMNVEV (reference sequence). V lost 5 bases and J lost 4; bases outside the gene matches: 9.

The rearrangement links TRBV6-5 to TRBJ2-7; 10 nucleotides agree with TRBD1. Germline V CDR1 and CDR2: MNHEY, SVGAGI. This CDR3 is 15 amino acids long. V lost 4 bases to trimming and J lost 6 bases; unmatched junction nucleotides: 9. CDR3: CASSFTRDRGAEQYF. The CDR3 DNA reads as TGTGCCAGCAGTTTTACCCGGGACAGGGGAGCCGAGCAGTACTTC.

V is TRBV5-4 and J is TRBJ2-1, with 8 bases identical to TRBD2. V was clipped by 2 bases and J by 2 bases; unmatched bases: 3. Germline V lookup: CDR1 SGHNT, CDR2 YYREEE (reference sequence). This CDR3 is 15 amino acids long. Here the CDR3 reads CASSFGGDPYNEQFF. For the CDR3, the DNA is TGTGCCAGCAGCTTCGGGGGGGACCCCTACAATGAGCAGTTCTTC. The full variable domain, with the rest looked up from reference TRBV5-4 and TRBJ2-1, is ETGVTQSPTHLIKTRGQQVTLRCSSQSGHNTVSWYQQALGQGPQFIFQYYREEENGRGNFPPRFSGLQFPNYSSELNVNALELDDSALYLCASSFGGDPYNEQFFGPGTRLTVL.

The chain couples TRBV6-5 to TRBJ1-2; 9 positions agree with TRBD1. CDR3 length: 14 residues. Germline CDR1 is MNHEY and CDR2 is SVGAGI. V was pared by 6 bases and J by 5 bases, with 7 bases of the junction left unmatched. The CDR3 sequence: CASSRDREGYGYTF. The CDR3 region has the DNA TGTGCCAGCAGCCGGGACAGGGAGGGGTATGGCTACACCTTC.

The chain joins TRBV6-2 or TRBV6-3 to TRBJ1-2; D is ambiguous. Trimming took off 5 bases at V and 6 bases at J, with 16 bases between the two ends. The CDR3 contains 14 residues. From germline, CDR1 is MNHEY and CDR2 SVGEGT. The CDR3 is CASSMEARRDGYTF. The CDR3, as DNA: TGTGCCAGCAGTATGGAAGCCAGGAGGGATGGCTACACCTTC.

The chain uses TRBV19 and TRBJ1-1; D call uncertain. Germline CDR1 and CDR2: LNHDA and SQIVND (reference sequence). CDR3 length: 13 residues. Trimming left V 4 bases short and J 1 base short, with 7 bases between. Here the CDR3 DNA reads TGTGCCAGTAGTACGTCTGGGAACACTGAAGCTTTCTTT. Translated: CASSTSGNTEAFF.

The J gene is TRBJ2-3, the V gene TRBV13; 9 positions agree with TRBD2. The CDR3 runs to 16 residues. Germline CDR1 reads PRHDT; CDR2 reads FYEKMQ (reference sequence). The ends lost 3 bases at V and 2 bases at J; junction bases unmatched: 6. The CDR3 DNA follows: TGTGCCAGCAGCTTGGCGACTAGCGGTTCCACAGATACGCAGTATTTT. It translates to CASSLATSGSTDTQYF.

The chain carries TRBV10-3 and TRBJ1-1; TRBD1 is a possible D gene (5 bases). Trimming left V 3 bases short and J 4 bases short, with 12 bases between. Germline V lookup: CDR1 ENHRY, CDR2 SYGVKD. CDR3 length: 14 amino acids. The CDR3, as DNA: TGTGCCATCAGTGATTGGGGCGTTGGCACTGAAGCTTTCTTT. This gives the protein CAISDWGVGTEAFF.

This chain links TRBV5-1 with TRBJ1-2, with D perhaps matching TRBD1 (5 bases). The CDR3 covers 14 residues. V was trimmed by 0 bases and J by 2 bases, leaving 8 bases between them. Germline values: CDR1 SGHRS, CDR2 YFSETQ. The CDR3 bases are TGCGCCAGCAGCTTGGAGGGACGGAACTATGGCTACACCTTC. This codes for CASSLEGRNYGYTF. The full variable domain, with the rest looked up from reference TRBV5-1 and TRBJ1-2, is KAGVTQTPRYLIKTRGQQVTLSCSPISGHRSVSWYQQTPGQGLQFLFEYFSETQRNKGNFPGRFSGRQFSNSRSEMNVSTLELGDSALYLCASSLEGRNYGYTFGSGTRLTVV.

The J gene is TRBJ1-2, the V gene TRBV4-1; no firm D call. V lost 4 bases and J 2 bases, leaving 20 bases between the germline ends. The CDR3 length is 17 residues. Per the germline V gene, CDR1 is MGHRA and CDR2 is YSYEKL. The CDR3: CASSPRIGQVKNYGYTF. In DNA, the CDR3 is TGCGCCAGCAGCCCCAGGATAGGTCAGGTGAAAAACTATGGCTACACCTTC.

Written as DNA, the CDR3 is TGTGCCAGCAGCACGCTTAATCAGCCCCAGCATTTT. Amino acids: CASSTLNQPQHF. This chain uses TRBV7-2 with TRBJ1-5; unclear D gene. The CDR3 extends over 12 amino acids. V lost 5 bases, J lost 4 bases, and 6 bases lay in between. Germline lookup yields CDR1 SGHTA and CDR2 FQGNSA.

The chain couples TRBV6-5 to TRBJ2-3; weak D call: TRBD1 (6 bases). The length of the CDR3 is 16 residues. Trimming removed 1 base at V and 2 bases at J, with 13 bases between. Germline V CDR1 and CDR2: MNHEY, SVGAGI. The CDR3 DNA reads TGTGCCAGCAGTTACTTCAGGGGTACCCCCACAGATACGCAGTATTTT. The encoded protein is CASSYFRGTPTDTQYF.